The rows below give T cell receptor beta chains drawn from one sample of a study of cytomegalovirus exposure and HLA in healthy donors. The data were produced by immunoSEQ multiplex PCR, yet TCRdb's version contains in-frame clones alone and is incomplete. Here the sample spans approximately 120,000 clones, approximately 91% being singletons. The source material was PBMCs. These receptors were obtained from a woman aged 18-29 years in good health and CMV-seronegative. Each CDR3 is given with its conserved first and last residue. The order of the fields is V gene, D gene, clone size, J gene, CDR3 DNA, CDR3 protein. A D gene is named only where the DNA matches it firmly. Size is stated for part of the rows, as once, few or many counts, or as a class when the clone is expanded.

V gene: TRBV4-1
D gene: -
clone size: -
J gene: TRBJ2-1
CDR3 DNA: TGCGCCAGCAGCCGGAGGACTCCAAATAACGGGCAGTTCTTC
CDR3 protein: CASSRRTPNNGQFF

V gene: TRBV28
D gene: -
clone size: few
J gene: TRBJ2-3
CDR3 DNA: TGTGCCAGCAGTCGCGCGACTGGCGACTTATACACAGATACGCAGTATTTT
CDR3 protein: CASSRATGDLYTDTQYF

V gene: TRBV6-6
D gene: TRBD1
clone size: -
J gene: TRBJ1-1
CDR3 DNA: TGTGCCAGCAGTGCCGACAGGGCTGACACTGAAGCTTTCTTT
CDR3 protein: CASSADRADTEAFF

V gene: TRBV4-1
D gene: TRBD2
clone size: -
J gene: TRBJ2-7
CDR3 DNA: TGCGCCAGCAGCCAAGATACAAGCGGGAGTTCCTACGAGCAGTACTTC
CDR3 protein: CASSQDTSGSSYEQYF

V gene: TRBV25-1
D gene: -
clone size: -
J gene: TRBJ1-3
CDR3 DNA: TGTGCCAGCAGTGAAACAGGGAAGGGTGGAAACACCATATATTTT
CDR3 protein: CASSETGKGGNTIYF

V gene: TRBV5-6
D gene: -
clone size: -
J gene: TRBJ2-2
CDR3 DNA: TGTGCCAGCAGCTTCTTAACTCAGGGGCACACCGGGGAGCTGTTTTTT
CDR3 protein: CASSFLTQGHTGELFF

V gene: TRBV27
D gene: TRBD1
clone size: -
J gene: TRBJ1-2
CDR3 DNA: TGTGCCAGCAGTTTATGGGGACAGGGTGGGGAAGGCTACACCTTC
CDR3 protein: CASSLWGQGGEGYTF

V gene: TRBV5-1
D gene: -
clone size: -
J gene: TRBJ1-2
CDR3 DNA: TGCGCCAGCAGCTTGGCCCAGAACAGGGACAAAGTTGGCTACACCTTC
CDR3 protein: CASSLAQNRDKVGYTF

V gene: TRBV2
D gene: -
clone size: -
J gene: TRBJ2-6
CDR3 DNA: TGTGCCAGCAGTGTGTCTAGCCCGGGGTCTGGGGCCAACGTCCTGACTTTC
CDR3 protein: CASSVSSPGSGANVLTF

V gene: TRBV7-6
D gene: -
clone size: once
J gene: TRBJ2-3
CDR3 DNA: TGTGCCAGCAGCTTAGTCTTTAGCCCAGCCGATACGCAGTATTTT
CDR3 protein: CASSLVFSPADTQYF

V gene: TRBV10-2
D gene: -
clone size: once
J gene: TRBJ2-7
CDR3 DNA: TGCGCCAGCGCGGTCAGGAGGATCGACGCCTACGAGCAGTACTTC
CDR3 protein: CASAVRRIDAYEQYF

V gene: TRBV7-8
D gene: TRBD1
clone size: few
J gene: TRBJ1-1
CDR3 DNA: TGTGCCAGCAGCTTAGGGACAGGTGTGGTCACTGAAGCTTTCTTT
CDR3 protein: CASSLGTGVVTEAFF

V gene: TRBV2
D gene: -
clone size: -
J gene: TRBJ1-1
CDR3 DNA: TGTGCCAGCAGCACGACAGAGAACACTGAAGCTTTCTTT
CDR3 protein: CASSTTENTEAFF

V gene: TRBV7-6
D gene: TRBD2
clone size: -
J gene: TRBJ2-5
CDR3 DNA: TGTGCCAGCAGTTCACTAGCGACTCAAGAGACCCAGTACTTC
CDR3 protein: CASSSLATQETQYF

V gene: TRBV4-1
D gene: -
clone size: -
J gene: TRBJ2-5
CDR3 DNA: TGCGCCAGCAGCCAAGATCACGCAGGGCCGGAGACCCAGTACTTC
CDR3 protein: CASSQDHAGPETQYF

V gene: TRBV6-5
D gene: -
clone size: -
J gene: TRBJ1-1
CDR3 DNA: TGTGCCAGCAGTTACCCCGGGAACAGGAACACTGAAGCTTTCTTT
CDR3 protein: CASSYPGNRNTEAFF

V gene: TRBV19
D gene: TRBD2
clone size: -
J gene: TRBJ2-3
CDR3 DNA: TGTGCCAGTAGTATAATGGCGGGAGAAGATACGCAGTATTTT
CDR3 protein: CASSIMAGEDTQYF

V gene: TRBV28
D gene: TRBD2
clone size: -
J gene: TRBJ2-7
CDR3 DNA: TGTGCCAGCAGTTTATTGGGGGAGGGAGCCGACTACGAGCAGTACTTC
CDR3 protein: CASSLLGEGADYEQYF

V gene: TRBV28
D gene: TRBD2
clone size: -
J gene: TRBJ2-1
CDR3 DNA: TGTGCCAGCAGTTTGTCCCCCTGGAGGCTAGCGGGAGGGAATAACAATGAGCAGTTCTTC
CDR3 protein: CASSLSPWRLAGGNNNEQFF

V gene: TRBV28
D gene: TRBD1
clone size: -
J gene: TRBJ1-3
CDR3 DNA: TGTGCCAGCAGCCCCCGGGGACAGGGTAGGGGAAACACCATATATTTT
CDR3 protein: CASSPRGQGRGNTIYF

V gene: TRBV11-3
D gene: -
clone size: -
J gene: TRBJ2-1
CDR3 DNA: TGTGCCAGCAGCCTTAGTTTTGAGCAGTTCTTC
CDR3 protein: CASSLSFEQFF

V gene: TRBV2
D gene: TRBD2
clone size: -
J gene: TRBJ2-7
CDR3 DNA: TGTGCCAGCAGACGAAACTGGCGGGAGGGCTACGAGCAGTACTTC
CDR3 protein: CASRRNWREGYEQYF

V gene: TRBV7-2
D gene: -
clone size: -
J gene: TRBJ2-3
CDR3 DNA: TGTGCCAGCAGCGGGGGCGGGCTAGGTACAGATACGCAGTATTTT
CDR3 protein: CASSGGGLGTDTQYF

V gene: TRBV10-3
D gene: -
clone size: -
J gene: TRBJ1-1
CDR3 DNA: TGTGCCATCTTAAACAGCCTGAACACTGAAGCTTTCTTT
CDR3 protein: CAILNSLNTEAFF